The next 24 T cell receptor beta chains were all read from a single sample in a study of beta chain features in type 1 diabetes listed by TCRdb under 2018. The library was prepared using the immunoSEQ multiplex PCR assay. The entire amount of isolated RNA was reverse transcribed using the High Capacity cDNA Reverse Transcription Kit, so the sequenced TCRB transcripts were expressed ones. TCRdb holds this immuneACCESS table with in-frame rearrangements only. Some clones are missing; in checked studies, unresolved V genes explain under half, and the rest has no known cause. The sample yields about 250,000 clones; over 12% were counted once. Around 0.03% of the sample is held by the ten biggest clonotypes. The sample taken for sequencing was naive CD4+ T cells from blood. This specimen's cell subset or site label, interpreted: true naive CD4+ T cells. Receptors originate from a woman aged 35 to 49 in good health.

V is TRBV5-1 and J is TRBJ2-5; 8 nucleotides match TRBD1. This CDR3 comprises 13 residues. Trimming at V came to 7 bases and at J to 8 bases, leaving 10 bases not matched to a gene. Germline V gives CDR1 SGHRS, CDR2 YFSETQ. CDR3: CASRRTGQVTQYF. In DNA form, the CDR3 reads TGCGCCAGCCGAAGGACAGGGCAAGTAACCCAGTACTTC.

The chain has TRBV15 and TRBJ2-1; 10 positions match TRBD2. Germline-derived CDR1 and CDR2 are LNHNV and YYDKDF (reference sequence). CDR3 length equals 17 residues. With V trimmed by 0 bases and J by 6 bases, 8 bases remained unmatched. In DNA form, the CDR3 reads TGTGCCACCAGCAGAGACCCTCTAGCGGGGGCGTTCAATGAGCAGTTCTTC. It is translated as CATSRDPLAGAFNEQFF.

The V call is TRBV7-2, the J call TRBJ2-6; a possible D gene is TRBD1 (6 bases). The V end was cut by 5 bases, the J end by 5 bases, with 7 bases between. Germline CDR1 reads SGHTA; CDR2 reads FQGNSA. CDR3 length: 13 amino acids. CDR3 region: CASSDRRANVLTF. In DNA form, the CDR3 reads TGTGCCAGCAGCGACAGGCGGGCCAACGTCCTGACTTTC.

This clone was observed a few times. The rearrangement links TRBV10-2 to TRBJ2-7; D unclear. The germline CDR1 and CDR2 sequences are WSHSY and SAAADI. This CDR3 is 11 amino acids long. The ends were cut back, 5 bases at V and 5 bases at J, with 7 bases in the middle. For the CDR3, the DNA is TGCGCCAGCAGTCTCAGGAACGAGCAGTACTTC. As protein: CASSLRNEQYF.

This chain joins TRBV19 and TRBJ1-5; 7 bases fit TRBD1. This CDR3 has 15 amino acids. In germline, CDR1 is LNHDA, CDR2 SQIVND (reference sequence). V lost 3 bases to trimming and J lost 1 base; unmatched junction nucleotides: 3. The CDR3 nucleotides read TGTGCCAGTAGTATCGTGACAGGGAGCAATCAGCCCCAGCATTTT. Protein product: CASSIVTGSNQPQHF. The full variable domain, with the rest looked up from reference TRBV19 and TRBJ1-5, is DGGITQSPKYLFRKEGQNVTLSCEQNLNHDAMYWYRQDPGQGLRLIYYSQIVNDFQKGDIAEGYSVSREKKESFPLTVTSAQKNPTAFYLCASSIVTGSNQPQHFGDGTRLSIL.

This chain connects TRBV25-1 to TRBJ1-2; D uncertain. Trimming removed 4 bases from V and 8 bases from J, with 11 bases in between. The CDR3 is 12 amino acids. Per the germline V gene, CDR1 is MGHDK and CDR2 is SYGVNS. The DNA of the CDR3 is TGTGCCAGCAGTGGTTACTTCACGGGCTACACCTTC. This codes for CASSGYFTGYTF.

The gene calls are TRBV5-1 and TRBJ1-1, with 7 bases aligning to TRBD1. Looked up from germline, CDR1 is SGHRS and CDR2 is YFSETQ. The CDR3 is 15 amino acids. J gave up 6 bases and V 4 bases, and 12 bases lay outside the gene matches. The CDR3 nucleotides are TGCGCCAGCAGCGCGTTCCGGGACAGAATACCTGAAGCTTTCTTT. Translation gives CASSAFRDRIPEAFF.

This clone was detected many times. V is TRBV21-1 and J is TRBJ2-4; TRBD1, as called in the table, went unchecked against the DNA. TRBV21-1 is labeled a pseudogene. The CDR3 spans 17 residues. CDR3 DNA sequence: TGTGCCAGCAGCCTCGACTTTGGGGACACGGCCAAAAACATTCAGTACTTC. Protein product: CASSLDFGDTAKNIQYF.

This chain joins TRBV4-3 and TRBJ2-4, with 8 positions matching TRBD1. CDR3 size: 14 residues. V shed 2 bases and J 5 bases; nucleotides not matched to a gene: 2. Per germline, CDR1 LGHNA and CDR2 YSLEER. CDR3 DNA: TGCGCCAGCAGCCAACAGGGGGCTCAAAACATTCAGTACTTC. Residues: CASSQQGAQNIQYF.

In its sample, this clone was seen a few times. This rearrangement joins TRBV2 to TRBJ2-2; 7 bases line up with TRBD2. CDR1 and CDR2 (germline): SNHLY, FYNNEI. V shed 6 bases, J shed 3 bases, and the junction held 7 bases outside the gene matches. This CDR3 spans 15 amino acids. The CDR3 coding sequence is TGTGCCAGCAGCCCTGGGGGGGGATACACCGGGGAGCTGTTTTTT. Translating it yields CASSPGGGYTGELFF. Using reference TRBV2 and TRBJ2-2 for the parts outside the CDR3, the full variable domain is EPEVTQTPSHQVTQMGQEVILRCVPISNHLYFYWYRQILGQKVEFLVSFYNNEISEKSEIFDDQFSVERPDGSNFTLKIRSTKLEDSAMYFCASSPGGGYTGELFFGEGSRLTVL.

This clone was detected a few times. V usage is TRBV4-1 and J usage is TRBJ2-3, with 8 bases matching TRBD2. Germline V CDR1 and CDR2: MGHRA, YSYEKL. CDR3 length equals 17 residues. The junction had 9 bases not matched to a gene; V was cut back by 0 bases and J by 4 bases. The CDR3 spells CASSQEGGGSRPDTQYF. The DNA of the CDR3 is TGCGCCAGCAGCCAAGAAGGCGGGGGGTCCCGGCCAGATACGCAGTATTTT.

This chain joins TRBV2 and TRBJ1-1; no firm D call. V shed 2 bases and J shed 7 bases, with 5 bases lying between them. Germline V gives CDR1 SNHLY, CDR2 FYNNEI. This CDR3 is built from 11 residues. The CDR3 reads CASSEQVEAFF. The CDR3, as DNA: TGTGCCAGCAGTGAACAGGTTGAAGCTTTCTTT.

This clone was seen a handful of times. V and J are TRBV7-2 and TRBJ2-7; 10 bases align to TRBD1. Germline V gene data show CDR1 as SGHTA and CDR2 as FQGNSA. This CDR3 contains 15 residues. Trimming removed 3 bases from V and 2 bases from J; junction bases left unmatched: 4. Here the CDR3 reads CASSFTGTGAYEQYF. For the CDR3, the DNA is TGTGCCAGCAGCTTTACCGGGACAGGGGCCTACGAGCAGTACTTC.

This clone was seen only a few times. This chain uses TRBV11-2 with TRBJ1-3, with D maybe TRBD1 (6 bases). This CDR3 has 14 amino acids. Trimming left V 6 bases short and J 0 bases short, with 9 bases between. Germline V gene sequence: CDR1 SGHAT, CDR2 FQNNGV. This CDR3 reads CASSTGNSGNTIYF. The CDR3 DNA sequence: TGTGCCAGCAGTACAGGGAACTCTGGAAACACCATATATTTT.

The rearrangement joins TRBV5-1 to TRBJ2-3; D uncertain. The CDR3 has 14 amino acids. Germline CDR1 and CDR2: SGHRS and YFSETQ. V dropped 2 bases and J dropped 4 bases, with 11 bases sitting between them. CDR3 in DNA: TGCGCCAGCAGCTTCTACAGTCATGCAGATACGCAGTATTTT. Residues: CASSFYSHADTQYF.

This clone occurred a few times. The CDR3 is CASRMVSGELFF. The CDR3 nucleotides are TGTGCCAGCAGAATGGTCAGCGGGGAGCTGTTTTTT. The J gene is TRBJ2-2, the V gene TRBV5-5, with D hard to call. Germline values: CDR1 SGHKS, CDR2 YYEKEE (reference sequence). Trimming pared 5 bases from V and 7 bases from J, leaving 9 bases between. CDR3 size: 12 residues.

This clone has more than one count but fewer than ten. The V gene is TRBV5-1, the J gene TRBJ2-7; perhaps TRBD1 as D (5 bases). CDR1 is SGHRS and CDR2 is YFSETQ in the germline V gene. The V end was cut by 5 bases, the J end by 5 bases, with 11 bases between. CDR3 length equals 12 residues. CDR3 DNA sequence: TGCGCCAGCAGGTCAGGGTACCACGAGCAGTACTTC. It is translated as CASRSGYHEQYF.

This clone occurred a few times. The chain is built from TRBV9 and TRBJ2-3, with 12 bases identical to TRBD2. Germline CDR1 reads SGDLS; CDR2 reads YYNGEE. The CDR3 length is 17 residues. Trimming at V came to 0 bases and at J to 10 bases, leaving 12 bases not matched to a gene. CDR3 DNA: TGTGCCAGCAGCGTAGATCTAGCGGGGGGGCCGCGTCAAGCGCAGTATTTT. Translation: CASSVDLAGGPRQAQYF.

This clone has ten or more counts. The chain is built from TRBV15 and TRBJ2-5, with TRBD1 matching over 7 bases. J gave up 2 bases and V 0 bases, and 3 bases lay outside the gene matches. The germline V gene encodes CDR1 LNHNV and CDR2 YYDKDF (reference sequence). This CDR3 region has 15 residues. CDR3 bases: TGTGCCACCAGCAGAGATCCGGGACAGCAAGAGACCCAGTACTTC. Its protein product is CATSRDPGQQETQYF.

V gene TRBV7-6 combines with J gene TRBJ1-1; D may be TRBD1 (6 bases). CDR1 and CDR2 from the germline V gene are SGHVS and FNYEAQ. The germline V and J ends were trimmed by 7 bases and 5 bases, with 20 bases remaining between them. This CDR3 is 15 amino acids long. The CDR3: CASTRETGWMTEAFF. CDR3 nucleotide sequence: TGTGCCAGCACCAGGGAAACAGGGTGGATGACTGAAGCTTTCTTT.

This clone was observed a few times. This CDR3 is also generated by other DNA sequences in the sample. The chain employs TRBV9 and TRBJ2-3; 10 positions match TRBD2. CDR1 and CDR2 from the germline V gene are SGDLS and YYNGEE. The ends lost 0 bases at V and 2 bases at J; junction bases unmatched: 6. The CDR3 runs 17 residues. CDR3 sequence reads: CASSVDPAGGLTDTQYF. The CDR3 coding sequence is TGTGCCAGCAGCGTAGACCCAGCGGGGGGGCTCACAGATACGCAGTATTTT.

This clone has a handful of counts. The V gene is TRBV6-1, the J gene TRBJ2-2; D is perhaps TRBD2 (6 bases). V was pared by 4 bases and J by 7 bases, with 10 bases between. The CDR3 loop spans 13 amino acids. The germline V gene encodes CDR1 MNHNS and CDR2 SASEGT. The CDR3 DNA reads TGTGCCAGCAGTGGTAGGAGGGACGGGGAGCTGTTTTTT. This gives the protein CASSGRRDGELFF.

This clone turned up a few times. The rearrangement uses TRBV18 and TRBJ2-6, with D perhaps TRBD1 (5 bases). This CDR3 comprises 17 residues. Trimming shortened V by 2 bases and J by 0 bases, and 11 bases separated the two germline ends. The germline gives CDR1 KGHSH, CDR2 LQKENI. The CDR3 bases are TGTGCCAGCTCACCAATCCCAGGGTCCTCTGGGGCCAACGTCCTGACTTTC. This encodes CASSPIPGSSGANVLTF.

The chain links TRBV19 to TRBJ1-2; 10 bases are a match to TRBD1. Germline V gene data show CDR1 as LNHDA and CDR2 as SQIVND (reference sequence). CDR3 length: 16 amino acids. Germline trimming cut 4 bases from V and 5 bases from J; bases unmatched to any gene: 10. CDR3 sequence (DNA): TGTGCCAGTAGTACAACCGTCGGACAGGGGGTGTATGGCTACACCTTC. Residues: CASSTTVGQGVYGYTF.